The 19 T cell receptor beta chains listed next were all sequenced from one sample in a study of cytomegalovirus exposure and HLA in healthy donors. A multiplex PCR was run with 60 Vbeta primers and 13 Jbeta primers. Produced via immunoSEQ multiplex PCR; TCRdb's table is partial and in-frame only. Among 100,000 to 130,000 clones listed, about 72% were seen once. Sequenced: PBMCs. The origin of the receptors is a man younger than 35 in good health and CMV-seronegative.

J is TRBJ1-4 and V is TRBV4-3, with TRBD1 as a possible D gene (5 bases). Germline V CDR1 and CDR2: LGHNA, YSLEER. CDR3 length equals 17 residues. V lost 4 bases to trimming and J lost 11 bases, with 26 bases between them. Here the CDR3 DNA reads TGCGCCAGCAGCCGAGAAGCCCCTTCCGGGACTTCCTACAAACTGTTTTTT. Translating gives CASSREAPSGTSYKLFF.

The chain links TRBV10-3 to TRBJ2-7; unclear D gene. CDR3 length: 14 amino acids. In germline, CDR1 is ENHRY, CDR2 SYGVKD. With 3 bases removed from V and 0 bases from J, the gap between germline ends came to 9 bases. The CDR3 DNA sequence: TGTGCCATCAGTGATCCTAAGATCTCCTACGAGCAGTACTTC. Translated: CAISDPKISYEQYF.

The V and J genes are TRBV9 and TRBJ2-5; D is perhaps TRBD1 (6 bases). The V end was cut by 4 bases, the J end by 2 bases, with 12 bases between. Germline lookup yields CDR1 SGDLS and CDR2 YYNGEE. CDR3 length equals 14 residues. CDR3 DNA: TGTGCCAGCAGCCCTAGGGGGAGACAAGAGACCCAGTACTTC. Its protein is CASSPRGRQETQYF. Together with reference TRBV9 and TRBJ2-5, the CDR3 gives the full variable domain: DSGVTQTPKHLITATGQRVTLRCSPRSGDLSVYWYQQSLDQGLQFLIQYYNGEERAKGNILERFSAQQFPDLHSELNLSSLELGDSALYFCASSPRGRQETQYFGPGTRLLVL.

This clone was picked up one time. V gene TRBV28 combines with J gene TRBJ1-6; possible D gene TRBD1, 5 bases. V gave up 3 bases and J gave up 9 bases, with 12 bases separating them. The CDR3 covers 14 residues. Germline CDR1 and CDR2: MDHEN and SYDVKM. The CDR3, as DNA: TGTGCCAGCAGTTTTGCAGGGAGGGGTTCACCCCTCCACTTT. It codes for CASSFAGRGSPLHF.

This clone has a single count. The V call is TRBV6-4, the J call TRBJ2-1; TRBD2 might be the D (7 bases). CDR3 length equals 14 residues. Trimming cost V 3 bases and J 6 bases, with 12 bases left between them. Per the germline V gene, CDR1 is MRHNA and CDR2 is SNTAGT. This CDR3 is CASSEQGGGNEQFF. CDR3 in DNA: TGTGCCAGCAGTGAACAGGGAGGGGGCAATGAGCAGTTCTTC.

This clone was seen a single time. The rearrangement uses TRBV5-1 and TRBJ2-2; D not certain. Germline CDR1 reads SGHRS; CDR2 reads YFSETQ. The CDR3 is made up of 13 amino acids. V lost 7 bases and J lost 3, with 10 bases in between. The CDR3 DNA reads as TGCGCCAGCCGTCCCACGGACACCGGGGAGCTGTTTTTT. This sequence encodes CASRPTDTGELFF.

The chain joins TRBV5-4 to TRBJ2-1, with unresolved D. From germline, CDR1 is SGHNT and CDR2 YYREEE (reference sequence). Deletions cut 0 bases from V and 4 bases from J, with 5 bases between. The CDR3 is 13 amino acids. CDR3 loop: CASSLAVYNEQFF. In DNA form, the CDR3 reads TGTGCCAGCAGCTTGGCCGTTTACAATGAGCAGTTCTTC. Complete variable domain (other parts from reference TRBV5-4 and TRBJ2-1): ETGVTQSPTHLIKTRGQQVTLRCSSQSGHNTVSWYQQALGQGPQFIFQYYREEENGRGNFPPRFSGLQFPNYSSELNVNALELDDSALYLCASSLAVYNEQFFGPGTRLTVL.

V is TRBV27 and J is TRBJ2-7, with TRBD1 matching 8 bases. Germline CDR1 reads MNHEY; CDR2 reads SMNVEV (reference sequence). The CDR3 contains 14 residues. V gave up 5 bases and J gave up 2 bases; unmatched junction bases: 5. In DNA, the CDR3 is TGTGCCAGCAGTGCCCGGGACAGGACCTACGAGCAGTACTTC. This codes for CASSARDRTYEQYF.

This clone was picked up a small number of times. DNA of the CDR3: TGTGCCTCTACCCCGACAGGACCAAACTTGGGCAGCAATCAGCCCCAGCATTTT. Translation gives CASTPTGPNLGSNQPQHF. The rearrangement joins TRBV10-3 to TRBJ1-5; tentatively, D is TRBD1 (6 bases). The CDR3 spans 18 residues. Germline loops: CDR1 ENHRY, CDR2 SYGVKD. Deletions cut 11 bases from V and 1 base from J, with 27 bases between.

V and J are TRBV6-5 and TRBJ1-2, with 7 bases identical to TRBD1. The CDR3 is 14 amino acids. Per the germline V gene, CDR1 is MNHEY and CDR2 is SVGAGI. V dropped 6 bases and J dropped 4; count of bases not matched to a gene: 8. In DNA, the CDR3 is TGTGCCAGCAGGCAGGGGGTGGGGGTCTATGGCTACACCTTC. This gives the protein CASRQGVGVYGYTF.

Note on this clone: The junction does not match germline at one end; this may be a read error. This chain links TRBV5-4 with TRBJ1-2; 7 bases agree with TRBD1. The CDR3 has 15 amino acids. CDR1 and CDR2 from the germline V gene are SGHNT and YYREEE (reference sequence). The CDR3 region is CASIEDRNPNYGYPF. As DNA, the CDR3 is TGTGCCAGCATCGAGGACAGGAACCCTAACTATGGCTACCCCTTC.

The rearrangement joins TRBV10-3 to TRBJ2-1; 9 positions match TRBD2. The V gene end was trimmed by 3 bases and the J gene end by 8 bases; junction bases not matched to a gene: 5. This CDR3 has 14 residues. Germline V gene data show CDR1 as ENHRY and CDR2 as SYGVKD. CDR3: CAISDLAGVYEQFF. The CDR3 nucleotides are TGTGCCATCAGTGATTTAGCGGGGGTCTATGAGCAGTTCTTC.

The chain employs TRBV7-9 and TRBJ2-7, with 9 bases aligning to TRBD2. V shed 1 base, J shed 2 bases, and the junction held 0 bases outside the gene matches. The CDR3 covers 14 residues. Germline V gene lookup returns CDR1 SEHNR and CDR2 FQNEAQ (reference sequence). This CDR3 reads CASSLGGGAYEQYF. DNA of the CDR3: TGTGCCAGCAGCTTAGGCGGGGGGGCCTACGAGCAGTACTTC.

The chain's CDR3 is CASSLESRNEQFF. CDR3 nucleotides: TGTGCCAGCAGCTTAGAATCGAGAAATGAGCAGTTCTTC. The chain recombines TRBV7-7 with TRBJ2-1; D is uncertain. Germline V gene lookup returns CDR1 SSHAT and CDR2 FNYEAQ (reference sequence). This CDR3 has 13 residues. The V end lost 1 base, the J end lost 7 bases, and 8 bases lay between the germline ends.

The gene calls are TRBV15 and TRBJ2-1, with unresolved D. There are 12 residues in the CDR3. CDR1 and CDR2 from the germline V gene are LNHNV and YYDKDF (reference sequence). V lost 1 base, J lost 5 bases, and 3 bases lay in between. CDR3 protein: CATSRANNEQFF. The CDR3 DNA sequence: TGTGCCACCAGCAGAGCTAACAATGAGCAGTTCTTC.

This clone was seen once. The chain couples TRBV7-3 to TRBJ2-1; TRBD1 agrees at 12 bases. The CDR3 is 15 amino acids. CDR1 SGHTA and CDR2 FQGTGA come from the germline V gene. J gave up 9 bases and V 0 bases, and 3 bases lay outside the gene matches. CDR3 in amino acids: CASSLTGQGAGEQFF. In DNA, the CDR3 is TGTGCCAGCAGCTTAACGGGACAGGGGGCTGGTGAGCAGTTCTTC.

V usage is TRBV7-2 and J usage is TRBJ1-1; TRBD1 aligns across 8 bases. CDR3 length: 14 residues. Germline V lookup: CDR1 SGHTA, CDR2 FQGNSA. Trimming cost V 6 bases and J 1 base; bases outside gene matches: 4. Here the CDR3 reads CASRLGQGNTEAFF. The CDR3 nucleotides are TGTGCCAGCAGACTAGGACAGGGGAACACTGAAGCTTTCTTT.

This clone was seen once. This chain uses TRBV9 with TRBJ2-5, with 8 bases fitting TRBD1. The J segment lost 1 base and the V segment lost 4 bases, leaving 3 bases of the junction unmatched. There are 14 residues in the CDR3. CDR1 SGDLS and CDR2 YYNGEE come from the germline V gene. Here the CDR3 reads CASSPTGGQETQYF. CDR3 bases: TGTGCCAGCAGCCCAACAGGGGGCCAAGAGACCCAGTACTTC.

This clone was seen a few times. The chain employs TRBV9 and TRBJ2-5; D is uncertain. The germline V gene encodes CDR1 SGDLS and CDR2 YYNGEE. The CDR3 runs to 13 residues. Trimming removed 2 bases from V and 7 bases from J, with 12 bases in between. CDR3 DNA sequence: TGTGCCAGCAGCGTGGGCTCGCCCGGGACCCAGTACTTC. This encodes CASSVGSPGTQYF.